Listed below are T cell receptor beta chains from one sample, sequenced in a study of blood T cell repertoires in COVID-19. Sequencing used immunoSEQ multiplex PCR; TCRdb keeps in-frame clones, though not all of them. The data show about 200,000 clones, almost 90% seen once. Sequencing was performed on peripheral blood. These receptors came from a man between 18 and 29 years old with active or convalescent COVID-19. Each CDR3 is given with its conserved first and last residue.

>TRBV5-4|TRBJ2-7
CASSPGLAGSYEQYF
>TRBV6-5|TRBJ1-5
CASTQGHSNQPQHF
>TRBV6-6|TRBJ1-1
CASSNLEDTEAFF
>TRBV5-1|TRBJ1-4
CASSATATNEKLFF
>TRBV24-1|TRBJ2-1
CATSGERGGLDEQFF
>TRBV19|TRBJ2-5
CASSPERGGGRETQYF
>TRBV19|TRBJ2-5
CASSWTGGQETQYF
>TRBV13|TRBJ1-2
CASAVGEVLYGYTF
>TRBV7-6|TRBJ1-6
CASSLQGSGNSPLHF
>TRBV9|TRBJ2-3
CASSVASGSDTQYF
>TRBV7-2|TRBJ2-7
CASSPVAGGQHEQYF
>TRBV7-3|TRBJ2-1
CASSLGLAGEYNEQFF
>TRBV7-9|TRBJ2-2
CASSLSGRPGELFF
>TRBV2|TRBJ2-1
CASSASGGLFF
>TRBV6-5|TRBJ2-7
CASSYGGQPYEQYF
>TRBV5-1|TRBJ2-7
CASSPGQAFYDEQYF
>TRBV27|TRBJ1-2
CASSLGGQGGGYTF
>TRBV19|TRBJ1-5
CASSPGTGGEGNQPQHF
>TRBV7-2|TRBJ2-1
CASSLASGGAYEQFF
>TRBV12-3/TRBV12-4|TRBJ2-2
CASSLEAGELFF
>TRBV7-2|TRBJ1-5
CASSLVAGDSNQPQHF
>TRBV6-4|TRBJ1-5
CASSEWAGEPQHF
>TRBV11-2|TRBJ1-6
CASSPRGSYNSPLHF
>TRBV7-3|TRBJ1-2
CASSLGAGTNYGYTF
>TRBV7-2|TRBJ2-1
CASSLDLAGGRHEQFF
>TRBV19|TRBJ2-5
CASSQQGSTETQYF
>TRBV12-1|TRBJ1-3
CASSLGLGQAVGNTIYF
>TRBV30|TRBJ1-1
CAWIGDQMNTEAFF
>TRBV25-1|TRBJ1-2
CASSAQGEDGYTF
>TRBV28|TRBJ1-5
CASSTLSHQPQHF
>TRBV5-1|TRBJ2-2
CASSLALGVNTGELFF
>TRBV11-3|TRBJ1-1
CASSNRENTEAFF
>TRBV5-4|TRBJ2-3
CASSLPQAGTTDTQYF
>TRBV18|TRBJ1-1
CASSPGQGTEAFF
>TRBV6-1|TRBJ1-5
CASSEIRGQPQHF
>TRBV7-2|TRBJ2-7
CASSLGRSSSYEQYF
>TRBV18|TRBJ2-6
CASSPLGGRTSGANVLTF
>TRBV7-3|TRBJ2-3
CASSSQGADTQYF